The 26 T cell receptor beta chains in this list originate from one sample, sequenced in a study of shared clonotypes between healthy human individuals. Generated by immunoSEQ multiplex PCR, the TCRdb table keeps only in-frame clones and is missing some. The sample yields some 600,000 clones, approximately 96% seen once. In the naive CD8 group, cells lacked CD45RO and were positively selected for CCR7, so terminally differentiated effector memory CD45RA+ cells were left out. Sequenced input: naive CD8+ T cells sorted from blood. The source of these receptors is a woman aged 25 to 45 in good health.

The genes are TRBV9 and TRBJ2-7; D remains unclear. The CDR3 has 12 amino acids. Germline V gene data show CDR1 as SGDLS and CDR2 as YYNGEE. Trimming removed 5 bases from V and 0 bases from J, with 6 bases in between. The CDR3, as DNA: TGTGCCAGCAGTCTTCACTCCTACGAGCAGTACTTC. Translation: CASSLHSYEQYF.

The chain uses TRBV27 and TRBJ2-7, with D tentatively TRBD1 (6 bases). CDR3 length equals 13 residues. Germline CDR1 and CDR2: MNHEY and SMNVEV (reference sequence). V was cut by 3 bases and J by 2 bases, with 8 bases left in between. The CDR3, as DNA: TGTGCCAGCAGTTTCAGGGACACCTACGAGCAGTACTTC. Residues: CASSFRDTYEQYF.

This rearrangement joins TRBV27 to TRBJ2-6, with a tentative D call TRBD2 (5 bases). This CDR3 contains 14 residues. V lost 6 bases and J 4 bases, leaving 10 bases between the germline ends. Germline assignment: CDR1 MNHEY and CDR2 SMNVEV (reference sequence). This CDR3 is CASSRGYGANVLTF. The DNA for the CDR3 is TGTGCCAGCAGCCGGGGTTACGGGGCCAACGTCCTGACTTTC.

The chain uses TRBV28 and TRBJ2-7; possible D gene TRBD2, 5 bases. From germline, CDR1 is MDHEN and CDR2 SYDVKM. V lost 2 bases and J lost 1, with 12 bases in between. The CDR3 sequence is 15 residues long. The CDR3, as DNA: TGTGCCAGCAGTTTACTGGGAGAAGGATCCTACGAGCAGTACTTC. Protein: CASSLLGEGSYEQYF.

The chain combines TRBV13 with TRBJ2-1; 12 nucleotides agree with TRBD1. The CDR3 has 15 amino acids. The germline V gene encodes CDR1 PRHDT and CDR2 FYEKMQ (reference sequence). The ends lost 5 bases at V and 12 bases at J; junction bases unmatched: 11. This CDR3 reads CASSDQGQGAKGQFF. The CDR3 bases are TGTGCCAGCAGCGACCAGGGACAGGGGGCTAAGGGGCAGTTCTTC.

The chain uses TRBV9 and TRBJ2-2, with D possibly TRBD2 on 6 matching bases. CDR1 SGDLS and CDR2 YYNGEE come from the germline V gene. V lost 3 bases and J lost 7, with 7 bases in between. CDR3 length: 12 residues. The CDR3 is CASSGEVGELFF. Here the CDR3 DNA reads TGTGCCAGCAGCGGGGAGGTCGGGGAGCTGTTTTTT.

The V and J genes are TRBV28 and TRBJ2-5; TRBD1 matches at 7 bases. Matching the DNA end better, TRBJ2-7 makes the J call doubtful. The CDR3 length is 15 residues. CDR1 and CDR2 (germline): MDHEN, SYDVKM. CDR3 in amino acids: CASSPSYRGPYEQYF. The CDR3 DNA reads TGTGCCAGCAGTCCCAGCTACAGGGGCCCCTACGAGCAGTACTTC.

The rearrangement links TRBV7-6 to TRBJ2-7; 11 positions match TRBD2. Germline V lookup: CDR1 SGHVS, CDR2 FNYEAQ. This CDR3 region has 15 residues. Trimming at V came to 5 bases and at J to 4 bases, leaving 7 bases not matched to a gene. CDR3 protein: CASSVTSGSTYEQYF. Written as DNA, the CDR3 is TGTGCCAGCAGCGTTACTAGCGGGAGTACTTACGAGCAGTACTTC.

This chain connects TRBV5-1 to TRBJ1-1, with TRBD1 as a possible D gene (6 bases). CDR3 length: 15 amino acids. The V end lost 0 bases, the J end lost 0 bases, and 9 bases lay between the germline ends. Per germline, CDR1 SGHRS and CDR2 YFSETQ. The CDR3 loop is CASSLAGTMNTEAFF. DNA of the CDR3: TGCGCCAGCAGCTTGGCAGGGACAATGAACACTGAAGCTTTCTTT.

The CDR3 region has the DNA TGTGCCAGACTTCAATTGCAGAGGAACTATGGCTACACCTTC. It yields the protein CARLQLQRNYGYTF. The rearrangement joins TRBV27 to TRBJ1-2, with no clear D. The CDR3 is made up of 14 amino acids. Trimming left V 9 bases short and J 2 bases short, with 16 bases between. Germline values: CDR1 MNHEY, CDR2 SMNVEV (reference sequence).

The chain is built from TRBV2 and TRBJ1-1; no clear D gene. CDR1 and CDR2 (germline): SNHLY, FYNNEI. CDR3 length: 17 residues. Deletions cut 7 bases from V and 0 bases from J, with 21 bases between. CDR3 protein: CASIPRRERLMNTEAFF. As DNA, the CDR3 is TGTGCCAGCATCCCTCGACGGGAGAGACTGATGAACACTGAAGCTTTCTTT.

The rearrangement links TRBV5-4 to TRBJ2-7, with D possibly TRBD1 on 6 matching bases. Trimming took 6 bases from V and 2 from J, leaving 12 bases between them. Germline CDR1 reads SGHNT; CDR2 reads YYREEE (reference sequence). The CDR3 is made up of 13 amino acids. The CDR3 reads CASKEQGAYEQYF. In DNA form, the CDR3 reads TGTGCCAGCAAAGAACAGGGCGCCTACGAGCAGTACTTC.

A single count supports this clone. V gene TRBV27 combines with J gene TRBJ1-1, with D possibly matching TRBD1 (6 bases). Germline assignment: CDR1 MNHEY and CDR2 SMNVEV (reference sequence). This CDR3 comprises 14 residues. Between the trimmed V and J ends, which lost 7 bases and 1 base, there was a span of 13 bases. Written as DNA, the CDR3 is TGTGCCAGCACCCCGGGACAAGGGAACACTGAAGCTTTCTTT. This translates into CASTPGQGNTEAFF.

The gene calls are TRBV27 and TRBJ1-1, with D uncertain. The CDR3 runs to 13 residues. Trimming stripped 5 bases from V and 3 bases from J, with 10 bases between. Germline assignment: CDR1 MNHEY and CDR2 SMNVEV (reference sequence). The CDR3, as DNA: TGTGCCAGCAGTATCGTAAGGGACACTGAAGCTTTCTTT. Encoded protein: CASSIVRDTEAFF.

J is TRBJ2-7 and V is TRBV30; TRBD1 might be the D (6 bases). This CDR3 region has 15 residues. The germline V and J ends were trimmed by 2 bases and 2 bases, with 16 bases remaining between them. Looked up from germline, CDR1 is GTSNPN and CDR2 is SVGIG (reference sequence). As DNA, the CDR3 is TGTGCCTGGAGTTGGGGGCTAGAGACGACCTACGAGCAGTACTTC. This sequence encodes CAWSWGLETTYEQYF.

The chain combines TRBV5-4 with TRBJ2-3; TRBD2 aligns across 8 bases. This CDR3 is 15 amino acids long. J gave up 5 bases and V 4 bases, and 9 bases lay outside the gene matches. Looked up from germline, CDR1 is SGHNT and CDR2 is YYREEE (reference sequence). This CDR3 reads CASSVSGSCGDTQYF. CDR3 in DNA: TGTGCCAGCAGCGTAAGCGGGAGCTGTGGAGATACGCAGTATTTT.

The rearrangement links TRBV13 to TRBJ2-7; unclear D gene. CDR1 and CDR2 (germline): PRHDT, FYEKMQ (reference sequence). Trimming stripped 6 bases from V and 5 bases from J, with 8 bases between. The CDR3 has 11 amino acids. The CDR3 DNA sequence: TGTGCCAGCAGTTCCCCCCACGAGCAGTACTTC. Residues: CASSSPHEQYF.

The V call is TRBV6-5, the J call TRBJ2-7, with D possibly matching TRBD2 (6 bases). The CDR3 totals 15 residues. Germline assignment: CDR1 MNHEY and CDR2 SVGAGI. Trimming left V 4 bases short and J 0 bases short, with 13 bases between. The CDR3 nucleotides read TGTGCCAGCAGTTTTGGCGGGATGGGCTCCTACGAGCAGTACTTC. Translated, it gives CASSFGGMGSYEQYF.

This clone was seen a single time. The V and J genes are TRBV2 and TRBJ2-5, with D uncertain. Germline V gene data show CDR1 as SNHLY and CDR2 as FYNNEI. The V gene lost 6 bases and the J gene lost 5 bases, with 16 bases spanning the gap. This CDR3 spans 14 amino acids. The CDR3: CASRGTGPGETQYF. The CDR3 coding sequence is TGTGCCAGCAGAGGAACGGGCCCCGGGGAGACCCAGTACTTC.

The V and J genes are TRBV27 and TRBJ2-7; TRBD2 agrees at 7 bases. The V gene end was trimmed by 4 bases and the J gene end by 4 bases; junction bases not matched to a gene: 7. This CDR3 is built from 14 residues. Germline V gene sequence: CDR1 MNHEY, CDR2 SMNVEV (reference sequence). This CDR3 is CASSWTSWMYEQYF. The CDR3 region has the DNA TGTGCCAGCAGTTGGACTAGTTGGATGTACGAGCAGTACTTC.

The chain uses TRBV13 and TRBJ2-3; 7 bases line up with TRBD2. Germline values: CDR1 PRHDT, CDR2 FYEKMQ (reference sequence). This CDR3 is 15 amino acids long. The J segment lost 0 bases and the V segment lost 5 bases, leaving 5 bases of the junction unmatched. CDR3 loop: CASSPRDYSTDTQYF. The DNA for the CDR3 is TGTGCCAGCAGCCCCCGGGACTACAGCACAGATACGCAGTATTTT.

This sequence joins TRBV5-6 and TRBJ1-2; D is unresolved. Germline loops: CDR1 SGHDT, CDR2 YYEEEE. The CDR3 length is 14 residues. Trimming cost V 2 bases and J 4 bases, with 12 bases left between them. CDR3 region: CASSFRKGSYGYTF. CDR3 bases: TGTGCCAGCAGCTTTCGCAAGGGAAGCTATGGCTACACCTTC.

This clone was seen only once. The CDR3 here is CASSQESGGPYMLYGYTF. CDR3 nucleotide sequence: TGTGCCAGCAGCCAAGAATCAGGAGGGCCCTACATGCTCTACGGCTACACCTTC. The rearrangement uses TRBV4-2 and TRBJ1-2; D is unresolved. Germline V gives CDR1 LGHNA, CDR2 YNFKEQ. The CDR3 consists of 18 residues. V was cut by 0 bases and J by 8 bases, with 25 bases left in between.

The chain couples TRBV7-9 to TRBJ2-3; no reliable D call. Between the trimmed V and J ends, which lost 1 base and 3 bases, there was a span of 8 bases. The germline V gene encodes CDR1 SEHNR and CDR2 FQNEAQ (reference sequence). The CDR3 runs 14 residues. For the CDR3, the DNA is TGTGCCAGCAGCTTAGTAGGCCTAACAGATACGCAGTATTTT. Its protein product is CASSLVGLTDTQYF.

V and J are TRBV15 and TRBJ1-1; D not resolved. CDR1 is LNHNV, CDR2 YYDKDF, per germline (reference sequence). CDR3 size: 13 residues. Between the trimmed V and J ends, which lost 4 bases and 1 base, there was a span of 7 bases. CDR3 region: CATSTRGNTEAFF. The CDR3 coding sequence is TGTGCCACCAGCACACGGGGGAACACTGAAGCTTTCTTT.

CDR3 sequence: CSVEEGGTSGRLPYNEQFF. The CDR3 DNA reads as TGCAGCGTAGAGGAGGGAGGGACTAGCGGGAGACTTCCCTACAATGAGCAGTTCTTC. This chain links TRBV29-1 with TRBJ2-1; 14 positions match TRBD2. Germline V gives CDR1 SQVTM, CDR2 ANQGSEA. The CDR3 length is 19 residues. V lost 6 bases, J lost 2 bases, and 15 bases stayed unmatched.